This TCR beta chain was captured by sequencing in a study of cytomegalovirus exposure and HLA in healthy donors (TCRdb year 2017). Describing the broader study: An earlier analysis of roughly 570 of the donors reported approximately 280 Gb of sequence data and 117 million unique TCR beta sequences obtained from about 170 million T cells. Among 398 genotyped donors of the cohort, an average of around 240,000 unique TCR beta nucleotide sequences were sequenced per donor, 15% to 20% of them non-productive. Of the approximately 370 genotyped donors, approximately 81% were placed in the genetic ancestry cluster associated with self-reported Caucasian donors. Class I and class II HLA loci were covered by the typing at four-digit resolution. Every repertoire in the discovery cohort had been generated on one and the same sequencing platform. In addition to the first cohort of roughly 700 subjects, a separate validation cohort of approximately 130 different subjects was used. The study combined high-throughput TCR immunosequencing, statistical association of individual TCRs with disease status, and machine learning to predict cytomegalovirus infection status. Because of strong linkage in the cohort, 5 or 6 DR-DQ haplotypes were treated as single units for association and clustering. To decide whether each TCR beta V gene segment behaved as functional or pseudogenic, an earlier analysis of some 600 of the donors relied on high-throughput TCR beta sequencing. In a later genetic analysis, genome-wide SNP genotypes for about three fifths of the roughly 670 donors were used, and that subset was treated as a discovery cohort. Rather than drawing on any new phenotypic data, the later analysis identified candidate immune exposures from TCR beta sequences and the way those sequences occurred across donors. The study used immunosequencing to profile the T cell repertoires of several hundred subjects and linked those repertoires to cytomegalovirus serostatus. Typing coverage varied by locus: roughly 629-640 donors for A, B, C, DRB1 and DQB1; more than 500 for DQA1; over 600 for DPA1; under 490 for DPB1. A later analysis re-examined previously published TCR beta repertoires from just over 650 donors and added high-resolution HLA genotyping to investigate patterns of TCR occurrence. Around 320 gigabases of sequencing data and 78 million or so unique TCR sequences were included in an early release covering around 600 HLA-typed donors. The study was designed to test whether signatures of past pathogen exposure could be identified by cataloging public T cell receptors. Donor age, sex, ethnicity and CMV serostatus were collected together with the repertoire data.

Regarding this clone: Its antigen remains undetermined. Within one base of it there is no much larger clone, and no base qualities were kept.

CDR1 and CDR2, per the germline V gene, are SGHVS and FQNEAQ. A distance of 12 bases separates the germline ends of V and J, which lose 4 bases and 3 bases respectively. Spanning cysteine to phenylalanine, the CDR3 consists of 15 amino acids. The sequence is cut down to CDR3 DNA, 45 bases in frame from base 1. The cohort comprised some 700 healthy bone marrow donors. Cohort members were all nominally healthy when sampled, although unrecorded immune exposures were likely present. The donor tested CMV seronegative, placing the donor among the 350 or so seronegative members of the cohort. A peripheral blood sample was provided by each donor, and peripheral blood mononuclear cells were used for TCR beta sequencing. The Qiagen DNeasy Blood Extraction Kit was used to extract genomic DNA from the blood cell samples. The investigation overall reported the following: Linkage disequilibrium might explain the correlated functional status among segregating V segments, but an unknown experimental factor could not be excluded. A later analysis associated some 17,000 TCR beta sequences with specific HLA alleles at a false discovery rate of 0.05. In a later analysis, several top co-occurrence clusters were reported to appear linked to parvovirus B19, influenza, CMV and Epstein-Barr virus. In a later analysis, most CMV-associated TCR beta chains were found to appear HLA-restricted, with HLA associations seemingly driven largely by CMV exposure. The study gave a list of under 200 TCR beta chains associated with cytomegalovirus. Most TCR sequences were seen in very few donors, while some public TCRs were found in many individuals. In a later genetic analysis, fewer N-insertions in productive TCRs were reported among donors in an Asian-associated ancestry cluster than the 666-donor mean. A later genetic analysis associated a missense DCLRE1C variant with V-gene and J-gene trimming of TCR beta chains, and an independent cohort replicated the association. An earlier analysis of around 540 of the donors showed that most TCR beta V segments appeared in productive rearrangements either about 87% or about 30% of the time, which broadly matched IMGT annotations. HLA typing was unavailable for some donors at each locus, so association tests used only the typed subset. Three of the identified cytomegalovirus-associated TCR beta chains were confirmed in vitro to be specific for cytomegalovirus antigens. Some IMGT-functional V segments, including TRBV6-2 and TRBV6-3, could not be told apart with the 87-base-pair reads, so those segments were excluded. A group of highly shared sequence variants was considered likely to be a technical artifact of the sequencing pipeline. Compared with equally common non-associated chains, HLA-associated TCR beta chains in a later analysis were more clonally expanded and had lower generation probabilities. It was suggested by the authors that the approach could potentially be generalized to other disease states and immunological phenotypes. In a later analysis, TCR association rates were found to vary across HLA loci, with the most associated TCRs seen for DRB1 alleles and the fewest for HLA-C alleles. When HLA alleles, especially DR and DQ, strongly co-occurred, TCR associations were difficult to assign to individual alleles. In this cohort, only TCR beta chains were sequenced, and detectable features were limited by the absence of alpha or paired-chain data. A further reported finding was that TCR beta sequences accurately predicted the HLA-A and HLA-B alleles for most subjects in the first cohort. The classifier was reported to diagnose cytomegalovirus status with high specificity and sensitivity in both the original cohort and the validation cohort. The earlier analysis of almost 600 of the donors excluded approximately 17 rarely observed V segments, including chromosome 9 orphons, because counts were too low. Roughly uniform sequencing depth across donors was assumed in presence/absence analyses, although this assumption may not hold. For the cohort, immune exposure information was limited to CMV serostatus.

The receptor library was made with the immunoSEQ multiplex PCR assay. For the multiplex PCR, a mixture combining 60 forward primers for TCR Vbeta segments and 13 reverse primers for TCR Jbeta segments was used. The CDR3 region of rearranged TCR beta genes was amplified from genomic DNA with a multiplex PCR assay. On the Illumina HiSeq System, the amplified TCR beta libraries were sequenced as 87-base-pair reads. The original pipeline was this. In a later analysis, about 80 million unique TCR beta chains were counted across the approximately 640 repertoires, and around 11 million of these chains were shared by at least two donors. To remove PCR and sequencing errors, raw reads were error-corrected and collapsed into unique sequences using a nearest-neighbor algorithm that merged closely related sequences. CDR3 sequences were aligned to IMGT reference sequences to assign V, D and J gene segments. For a sequence to be retained, a match of at least six nucleotides was required to both a V gene segment and a J gene segment. A rearrangement counted as productive if the CDR3 had no stop codons and remained in frame with V and J, and every other rearrangement counted as non-productive. CDR3 was defined by IMGT convention, running from the second conserved V-encoded cysteine to the conserved J-encoded phenylalanine. Sequences without an unambiguous match to a single V gene segment were excluded from the earlier analysis of approximately 600 of the donors. An earlier analysis of under 750 of the donors called V segments functional above 56.7% productive rearrangements and segregating when the between-donor standard deviation exceeded 5%. A statistical classification framework was built for diagnosing cytomegalovirus status from the catalog of TCR beta chain sequences. In a later analysis, V and J genes were assigned by comparing TCR nucleotide sequences against IMGT/GENE-DB human TR gene sequences. In a later analysis, CDR3 sequences and most-parsimonious VDJ recombination scenarios were assigned using the TCRdist pipeline. In a later analysis, every TCR beta chain was defined by the combination of its CDR3 amino acid sequence and its V-gene family, and reads without a unique V-gene family were dropped. As a way to deal with suspected cross-contamination and a sequencing artifact, a later analysis dropped roughly 620 nucleotide sequences that were highly shared and had low generation probability. For each public chain, a later analysis derived a clonal expansion index from normalized ranks of inferred template counts within each repertoire. Generation probabilities in a later analysis came from a VDJ recombination model fitted to out-of-frame rearrangements, and those results were checked against IGoR. In a later analysis, TCR-TCR, TCR-HLA and TCR-CMV co-occurrence was scored with hypergeometric tests, and a repertoire-size bias correction was applied to TCR pairs. False discovery rates were estimated in a later analysis by permuting HLA or CMV assignments 20 times. In a later analysis, co-occurring TCRs were grouped with DBSCAN, and TCRdist sequence similarity was added when clustering was performed within HLA-allele-positive subsets. Co-occurrence clustering excluded repertoires with fewer than 30,000 or more than 120,000 public chains, plus five with anomalous nucleotide sharing. TCRdb retrieved this table from immuneACCESS and kept in-frame rearrangements only. Not all clones are present; in checked studies, unresolved V genes account for under half, and no reason is known for the remainder. The V and J calls and the clone size are those of that table, but D and trimming were determined from the DNA. This sample gives roughly 120,000 clones in total; about 80% of them show up just once. The ten top clones hold 2.5% to 3% of the sample.

The source is a man aged 30 to 45 in good health and CMV-seronegative. The rearranged chain carries TRBV7-8 and TRBJ2-2, with a weak D call of TRBD2 (6 bases match). Sequencing was carried out using PBMCs. In nucleotide form, the sequence is TGTGCCAGCAGCTCGGTTAGCGGCTACACCGGGGAGCTGTTTTTT. Its amino acids are CASSSVSGYTGELFF. The reference TRBV7-8 and TRBJ2-2 proteins fill in what lies around the CDR3, so the full variable domain reads GAGVSQSPRYKVAKRGQDVALRCDPISGHVSLFWYQQALGQGPEFLTYFQNEAQLDKSGLPSDRFFAERPEGSVSTLKIQRTQQEDSAVYLCASSSVSGYTGELFFGEGSRLTVL.